This entry is about one T cell receptor beta chain. Its specificity is not known. The sample is drawn from a study of OX40 agonist ivuxolimab in advanced cancers. Study-level background: The study enrolled dose-escalation patients with hepatocellular carcinoma, melanoma, renal cell or head and neck cancer. Whole-study findings and limits: Clonal expansion among partial responders at 0.1-3.0 mg/kg ranked near the lowest.

V shed 1 base, J shed 4 bases, and the junction held 6 bases outside the gene matches. The CDR3 is made up of 16 amino acids. CDR1 is SGHVS, CDR2 FNYEAQ, per germline. Sequenced by immunoSEQ multiplex PCR; TCRdb stores in-frame clones only, minus some. The sample shows 5,500 to 7,500 clones, around 84% of them seen only once. This material consisted of CD4+ or CD8+ T cells sorted from blood, taken in a trial of the OX40 agonist ivuxolimab. The rearrangement uses TRBV7-6 and TRBJ2-1; 8 bases agree with TRBD2. The TCR was taken from an adult with an advanced solid tumor such as melanoma, head and neck, liver or kidney cancer. The CDR3 bases are TGTGCCAGCAGCTTAGGAACTAGCGGAGAATACAATGAGCAGTTCTTC. Amino acids: CASSLGTSGEYNEQFF. Using reference TRBV7-6 and TRBJ2-1 for the parts outside the CDR3, the full variable domain is GAGVSQSPRYKVTKRGQDVALRCDPISGHVSLYWYRQALGQGPEFLTYFNYEAQQDKSGLPNDRFSAERPEGSISTLTIQRTEQRDSAMYRCASSLGTSGEYNEQFFGPGTRLTVL.